This TCR beta chain was captured by sequencing in a study of shared clonotypes between healthy human individuals (dated by TCRdb to about 2020). About the full investigation: A couple of women and a few men aged 18 to 49 years were included in the cohort. For each donor, CD4 naive and CD4 memory were each given three plates, CD8 naive was given two plates, and CD8 memory was given one plate. The study deeply sequenced blood TCR repertoires of about 5 healthy adults to estimate repertoire size and the extent of clonotype sharing between individuals. To increase sequencing depth and limit assay-specific biases, TCR repertoire library preparation and sequencing were carried out by different laboratories using diverse techniques. Leukapheresis yielded between about 0.85 and 10 billion PBMCs per donor.

V sheds 10 bases and J sheds 2 bases, leaving 14 bases between their ends. The germline V gene yields SNHLY for CDR1 and FYNNEI for CDR2. Measured from the cysteine to the phenylalanine, the CDR3 is 14 residues long. The retained sequence is limited to the CDR3, 42 bases, with the frame set at the first base. Using the deep immunoSEQ assay, TCR CDR3 regions were amplified from genomic DNA by multiplex PCR. For each cell subset, the extracted genomic DNA was distributed evenly across all wells of several immunoSEQ 96-well plates, and each plate served as one replicate. For sorted subsets, each replicate PCR was loaded with roughly 200 ng genomic DNA, equivalent to 25,000 to 35,000 T cell genomes. Purified libraries were quantified with a Qubit 3.0 fluorometer, sized on a Bioanalyzer 2100, and re-quantified with the KAPA Library Quantification kit. Every immunoSEQ 96-well plate was sequenced on a dedicated single-read 150-cycle Illumina NextSeq 550 flow cell. The authors processed their data as follows. Because the immunoSEQ output included only junctional sequences and no quality scores, the filtering could not be the same as the filtering used for full-length reads. Sequences were annotated with PyIR, a Python wrapper for IgBLAST v1.9, using IMGT germline references to assign V/J genes and CDR3. Reads were removed for weak V/J assignments (E-value above 1e-6), missing CDR3, stop codons, out-of-frame junctions, or ambiguous translated residues. A V3J clonotype was defined by an identical inferred V gene, J gene, and CDR3 amino acid sequence. Percentage overlap between repertoires was calculated by dividing the number of shared unique clonotypes by the size of the smaller repertoire. Repertoire richness was assessed with RTK rarefaction, the Chao1 estimator, and Recon v2.1 estimates of unobserved clonotypes. Generation probabilities were computed with OLGA for all TCRbeta clonotypes obtained by the gDNA method from several donors. The table was pulled from immuneACCESS by TCRdb, which kept in-frame rearrangements only. Such tables lose some clones; where checked, under half of the loss comes from unresolved V genes, and the rest has no known cause. Clone size and V and J calls were adopted from that table, with D and trimming inferred from the DNA. Within this sample are some 2,100,000 clones, with under 97% of them counted one time only. Clones ranked in the top ten supply roughly 0.13% of the sample.

A remark on this clone: Its antigen remains undetermined. No base quality information exists; no much larger clone differs at one position.

Overall results and qualifications from the work: Pairwise subsampling indicated that sequencing depth was expected to affect the degree of clonotype sharing among donors. Sampling was restricted to blood, and TCR repertoires in tissues likely differ from the TCR repertoires found in blood. Sharing across several donors was observed for roughly 5.4% of naive CD4, 3% to 3.5% of naive CD8, 2.3% of memory CD4, and 0.4% of memory CD8 clonotypes. Naive subsets generally had larger estimated clonotype richness than memory subsets. Higher generation probabilities were observed for clonotypes shared by all four sorted-subset donors than for non-shared clonotypes. Rarefaction of sorted-subset datasets indicated incomplete sequencing despite the large sequencing depth. Because the study included a small number of donors, the genetic and exposure-history diversity represented was limited.

The donors were healthy, HIV-negative adults who had no recently reported acute infections or vaccinations. Every donor was a Caucasian adult living in Nashville, Tennessee, USA. Magnetic negative selection was used to enrich CD4+ T cells, after which naive cells were positively selected on CD45RA and the negative fraction became the memory subset. Blood was obtained by leukapheresis, after which PBMCs were separated by Ficoll-Histopaque density gradient centrifugation and cryopreserved in liquid nitrogen vapor phase. Analytical flow cytometry was used to check the purity and quantity of every magnetically sorted T cell population. Genomic DNA was isolated from each sorted fraction and quantified by UV absorbance on a Nanodrop 2000c.

The chain was built from TRBV2 and TRBJ2-2; perhaps TRBD1 is the D gene, with 5 bases matching. The sequence came from a young man in good health. The sample consisted of naive CD4+ T cells sorted from blood. According to the study, the label for this sample's cell subset or site signals: CD45RA+ positively selected. The CDR3 reads CATTLQGNTGELFF. DNA sequence: TGTGCCACTACTCTGCAGGGTAACACCGGGGAGCTGTTTTTT.